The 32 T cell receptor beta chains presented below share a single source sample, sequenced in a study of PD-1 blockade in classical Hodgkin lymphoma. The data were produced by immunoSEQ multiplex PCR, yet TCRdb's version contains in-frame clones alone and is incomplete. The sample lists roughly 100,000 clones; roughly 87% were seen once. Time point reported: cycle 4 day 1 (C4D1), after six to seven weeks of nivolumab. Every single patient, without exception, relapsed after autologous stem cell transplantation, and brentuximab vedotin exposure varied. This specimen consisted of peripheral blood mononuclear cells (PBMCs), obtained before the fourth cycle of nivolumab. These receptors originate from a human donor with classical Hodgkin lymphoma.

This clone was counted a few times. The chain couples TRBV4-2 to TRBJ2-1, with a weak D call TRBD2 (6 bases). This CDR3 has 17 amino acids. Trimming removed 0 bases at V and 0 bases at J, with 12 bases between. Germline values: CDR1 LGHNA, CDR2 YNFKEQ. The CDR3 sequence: CASSQEPAGLSYNEQFF. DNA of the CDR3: TGTGCCAGCAGCCAAGAACCAGCGGGTCTCTCCTACAATGAGCAGTTCTTC.

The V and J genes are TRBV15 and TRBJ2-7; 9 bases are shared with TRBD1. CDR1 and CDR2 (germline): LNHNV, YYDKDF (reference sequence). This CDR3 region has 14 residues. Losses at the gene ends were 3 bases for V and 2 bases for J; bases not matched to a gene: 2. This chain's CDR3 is CATSSGTGPYEQYF. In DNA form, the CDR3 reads TGTGCCACCAGCAGCGGGACAGGGCCCTACGAGCAGTACTTC.

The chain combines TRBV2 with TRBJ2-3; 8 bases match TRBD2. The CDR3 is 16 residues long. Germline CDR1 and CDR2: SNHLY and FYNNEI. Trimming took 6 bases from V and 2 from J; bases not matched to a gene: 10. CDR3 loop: CASSAGTSPSTDTQYF. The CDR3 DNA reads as TGTGCCAGCAGCGCCGGGACTAGTCCTTCCACAGATACGCAGTATTTT.

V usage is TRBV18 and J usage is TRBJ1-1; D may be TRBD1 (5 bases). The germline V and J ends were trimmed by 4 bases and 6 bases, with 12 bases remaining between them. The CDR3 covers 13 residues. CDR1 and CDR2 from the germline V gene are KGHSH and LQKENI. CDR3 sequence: CASSRGAGSEAFF. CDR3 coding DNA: TGTGCCAGCTCACGAGGGGCGGGTTCTGAAGCTTTCTTT. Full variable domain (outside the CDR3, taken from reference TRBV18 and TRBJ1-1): NAGVMQNPRHLVRRRGQEARLRCSPMKGHSHVYWYRQLPEEGLKFMVYLQKENIIDESGMPKERFSAEFPKEGPSILRIQQVVRGDSAAYFCASSRGAGSEAFFGQGTRLTVV.

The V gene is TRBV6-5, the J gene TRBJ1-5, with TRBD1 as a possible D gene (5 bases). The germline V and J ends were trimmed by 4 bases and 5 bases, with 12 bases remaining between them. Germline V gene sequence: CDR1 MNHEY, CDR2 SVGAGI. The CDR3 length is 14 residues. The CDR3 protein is CASSWGRADQPQHF. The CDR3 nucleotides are TGTGCCAGCAGTTGGGGGAGGGCGGATCAGCCCCAGCATTTT.

For the CDR3, the DNA is TGTGCCAGCAGTTACGGAAGTATTAATGAAAAACTGTTTTTT. It yields the protein CASSYGSINEKLFF. V gene TRBV6-6 combines with J gene TRBJ1-4; the D is unclear. Trimming pared 2 bases from V and 4 bases from J, leaving 8 bases between. Germline assignment: CDR1 MNHNY and CDR2 SVGAGI (reference sequence). The CDR3 sequence is 14 residues long.

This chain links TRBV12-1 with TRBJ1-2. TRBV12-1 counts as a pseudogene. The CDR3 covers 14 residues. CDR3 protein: CASRRRGVGYGYTF. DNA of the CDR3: TGTGCCAGCAGGCGCCGGGGCGTAGGCTATGGCTACACCTTC.

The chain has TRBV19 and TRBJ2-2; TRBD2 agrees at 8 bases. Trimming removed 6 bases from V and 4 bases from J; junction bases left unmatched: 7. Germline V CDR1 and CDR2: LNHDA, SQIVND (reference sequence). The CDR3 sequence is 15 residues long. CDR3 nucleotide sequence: TGTGCCAGTAGCCTGGGGACTAGGAGCACCGGGGAGCTGTTTTTT. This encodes CASSLGTRSTGELFF. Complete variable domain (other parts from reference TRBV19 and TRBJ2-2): DGGITQSPKYLFRKEGQNVTLSCEQNLNHDAMYWYRQDPGQGLRLIYYSQIVNDFQKGDIAEGYSVSREKKESFPLTVTSAQKNPTAFYLCASSLGTRSTGELFFGEGSRLTVL.

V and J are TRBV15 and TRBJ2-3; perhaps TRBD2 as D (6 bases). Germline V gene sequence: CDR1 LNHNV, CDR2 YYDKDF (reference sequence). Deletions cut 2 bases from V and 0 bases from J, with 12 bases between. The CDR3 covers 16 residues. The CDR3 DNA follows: TGTGCCACCAGCAGACCCCAAGGGACTAGCACAGATACGCAGTATTTT. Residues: CATSRPQGTSTDTQYF.

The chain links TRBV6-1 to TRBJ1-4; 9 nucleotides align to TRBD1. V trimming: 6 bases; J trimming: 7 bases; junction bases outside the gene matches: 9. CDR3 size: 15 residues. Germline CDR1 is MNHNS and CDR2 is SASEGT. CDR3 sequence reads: CASSATGTGSEKLFF. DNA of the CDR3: TGTGCCAGCAGCGCGACCGGGACAGGGTCTGAAAAACTGTTTTTT.

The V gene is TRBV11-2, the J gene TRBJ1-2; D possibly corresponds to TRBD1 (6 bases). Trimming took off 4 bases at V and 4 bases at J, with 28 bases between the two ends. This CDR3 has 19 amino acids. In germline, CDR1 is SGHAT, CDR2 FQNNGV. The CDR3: CASSSGVGPAGEASYGYTF. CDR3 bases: TGTGCCAGCAGCTCAGGAGTTGGGCCGGCAGGGGAGGCCAGCTATGGCTACACCTTC.

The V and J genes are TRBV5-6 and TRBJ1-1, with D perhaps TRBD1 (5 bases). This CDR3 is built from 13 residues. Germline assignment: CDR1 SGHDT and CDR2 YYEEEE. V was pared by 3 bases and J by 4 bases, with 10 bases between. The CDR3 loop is CASSWGGGTEAFF. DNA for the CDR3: TGTGCCAGCAGCTGGGGGGGTGGCACTGAAGCTTTCTTT.

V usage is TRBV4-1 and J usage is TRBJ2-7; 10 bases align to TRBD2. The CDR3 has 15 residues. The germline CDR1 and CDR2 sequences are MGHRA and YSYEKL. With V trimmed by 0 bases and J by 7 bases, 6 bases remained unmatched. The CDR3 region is CASSQDTAGGREQYF. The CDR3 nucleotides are TGCGCCAGCAGCCAAGATACAGCGGGAGGGAGAGAGCAGTACTTC.

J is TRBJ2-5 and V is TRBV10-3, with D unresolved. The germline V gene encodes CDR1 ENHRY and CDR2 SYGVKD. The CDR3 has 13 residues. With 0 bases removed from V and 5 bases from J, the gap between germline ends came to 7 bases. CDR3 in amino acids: CAISESHGETQYF. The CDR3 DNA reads TGTGCCATCAGTGAGTCGCACGGGGAGACCCAGTACTTC.

The DNA of the CDR3 is TGTGCCAGCAGCGGGAATACGAGGTACGAGCAGTACTTC. Protein product: CASSGNTRYEQYF. This rearrangement joins TRBV2 to TRBJ2-7; D may be TRBD2 (5 bases). In germline, CDR1 is SNHLY, CDR2 FYNNEI. V was cut by 6 bases and J by 4 bases, with 13 bases left in between. The CDR3 runs 13 residues.

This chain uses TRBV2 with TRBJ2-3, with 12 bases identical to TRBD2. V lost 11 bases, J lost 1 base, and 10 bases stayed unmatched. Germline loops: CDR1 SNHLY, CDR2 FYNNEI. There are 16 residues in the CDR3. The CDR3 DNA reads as TGTGCCGGAGTGGAGAGACTAGCGGGAGGCACAGATACGCAGTATTTT. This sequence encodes CAGVERLAGGTDTQYF.

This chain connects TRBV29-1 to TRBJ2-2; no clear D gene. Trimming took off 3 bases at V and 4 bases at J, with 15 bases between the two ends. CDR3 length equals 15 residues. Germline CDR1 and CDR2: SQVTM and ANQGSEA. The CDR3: CSVDLWETSTGELFF. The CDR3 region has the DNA TGCAGCGTTGACTTATGGGAAACGAGCACCGGGGAGCTGTTTTTT.

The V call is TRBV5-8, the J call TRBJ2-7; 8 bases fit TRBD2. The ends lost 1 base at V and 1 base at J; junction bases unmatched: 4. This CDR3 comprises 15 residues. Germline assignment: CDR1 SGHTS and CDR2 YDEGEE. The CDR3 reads CASSLHSGSSYEQYF. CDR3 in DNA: TGTGCCAGCAGCTTGCACAGCGGGAGTTCCTACGAGCAGTACTTC.

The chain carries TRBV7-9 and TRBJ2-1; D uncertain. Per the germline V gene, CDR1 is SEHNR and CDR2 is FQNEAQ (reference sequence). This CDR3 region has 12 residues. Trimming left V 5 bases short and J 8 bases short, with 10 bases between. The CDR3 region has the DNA TGTGCCAGCAGCACTCACCCCCATGAGCAGTTCTTC. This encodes CASSTHPHEQFF.

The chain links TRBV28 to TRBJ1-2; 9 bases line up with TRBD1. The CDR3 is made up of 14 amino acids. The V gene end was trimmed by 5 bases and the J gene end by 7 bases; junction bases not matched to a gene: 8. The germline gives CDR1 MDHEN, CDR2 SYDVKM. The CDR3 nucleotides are TGTGCCAGCAGTCCCCCTACAGGGGGCTCTGGCTACACCTTC. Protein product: CASSPPTGGSGYTF.

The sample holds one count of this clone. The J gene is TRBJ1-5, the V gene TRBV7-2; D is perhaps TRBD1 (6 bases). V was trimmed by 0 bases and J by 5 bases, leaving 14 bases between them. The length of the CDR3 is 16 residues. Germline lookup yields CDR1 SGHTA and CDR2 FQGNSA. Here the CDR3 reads CASSLARQGRDQPQHF. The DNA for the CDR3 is TGTGCCAGCAGCTTAGCGAGGCAGGGGAGGGATCAGCCCCAGCATTTT.

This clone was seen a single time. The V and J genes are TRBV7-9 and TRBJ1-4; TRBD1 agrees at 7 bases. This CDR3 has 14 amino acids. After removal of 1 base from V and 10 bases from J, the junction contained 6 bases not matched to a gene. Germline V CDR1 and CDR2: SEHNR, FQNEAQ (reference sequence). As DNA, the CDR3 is TGTGCCAGCAGCTTAGGACAGGGCAAAGGAAAACTGTTTTTT. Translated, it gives CASSLGQGKGKLFF.

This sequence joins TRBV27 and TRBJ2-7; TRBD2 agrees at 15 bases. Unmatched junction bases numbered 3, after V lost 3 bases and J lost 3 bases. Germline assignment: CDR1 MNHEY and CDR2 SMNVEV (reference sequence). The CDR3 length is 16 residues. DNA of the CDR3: TGTGCCAGCAGTTTTCTGGGACTAGCGGGAGGCTACGAGCAGTACTTC. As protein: CASSFLGLAGGYEQYF.

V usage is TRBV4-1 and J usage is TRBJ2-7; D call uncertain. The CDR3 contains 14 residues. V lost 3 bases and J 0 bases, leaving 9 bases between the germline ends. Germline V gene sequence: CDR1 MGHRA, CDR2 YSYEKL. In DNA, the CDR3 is TGCGCCAGCAGCCATGGAAGTGCCTCCTACGAGCAGTACTTC. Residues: CASSHGSASYEQYF.

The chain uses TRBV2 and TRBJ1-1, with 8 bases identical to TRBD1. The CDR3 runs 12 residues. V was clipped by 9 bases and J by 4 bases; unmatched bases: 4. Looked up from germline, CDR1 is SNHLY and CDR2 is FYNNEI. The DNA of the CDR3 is TGTGCCAGTGGACAGGGAGGCACTGAAGCTTTCTTT. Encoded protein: CASGQGGTEAFF.

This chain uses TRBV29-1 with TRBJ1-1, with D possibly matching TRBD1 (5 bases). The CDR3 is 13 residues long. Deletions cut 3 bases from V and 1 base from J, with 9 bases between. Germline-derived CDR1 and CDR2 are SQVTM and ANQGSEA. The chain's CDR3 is CSVDGGKNTEAFF. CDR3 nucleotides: TGCAGCGTTGATGGGGGAAAGAACACTGAAGCTTTCTTT.

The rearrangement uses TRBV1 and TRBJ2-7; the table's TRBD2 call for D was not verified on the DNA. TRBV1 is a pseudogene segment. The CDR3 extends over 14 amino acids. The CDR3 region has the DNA TGCACCAGCAGCCAGCCCGGGACTACCTACGAGCAGTACTTC. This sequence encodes CTSSQPGTTYEQYF.

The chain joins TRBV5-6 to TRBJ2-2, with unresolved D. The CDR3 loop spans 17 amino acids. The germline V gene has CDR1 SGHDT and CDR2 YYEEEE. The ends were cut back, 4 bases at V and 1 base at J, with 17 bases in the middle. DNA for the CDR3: TGTGCCAGCAGCGCCGGTAGTGGGGAATTGAACACCGGGGAGCTGTTTTTT. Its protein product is CASSAGSGELNTGELFF.

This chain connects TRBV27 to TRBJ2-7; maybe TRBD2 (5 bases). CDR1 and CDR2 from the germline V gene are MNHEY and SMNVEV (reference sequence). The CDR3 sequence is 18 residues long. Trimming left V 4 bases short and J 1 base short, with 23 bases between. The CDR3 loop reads CASSSPSRSSRESYEQYF. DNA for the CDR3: TGTGCCAGCAGTTCCCCTTCGAGGTCTAGCAGAGAGTCCTACGAGCAGTACTTC.

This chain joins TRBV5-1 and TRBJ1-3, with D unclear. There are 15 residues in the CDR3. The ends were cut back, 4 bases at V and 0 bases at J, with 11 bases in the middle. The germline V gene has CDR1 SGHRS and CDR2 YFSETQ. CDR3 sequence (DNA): TGCGCCAGCAGCGTGGGAACCCCCTCTGGAAACACCATATATTTT. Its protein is CASSVGTPSGNTIYF.

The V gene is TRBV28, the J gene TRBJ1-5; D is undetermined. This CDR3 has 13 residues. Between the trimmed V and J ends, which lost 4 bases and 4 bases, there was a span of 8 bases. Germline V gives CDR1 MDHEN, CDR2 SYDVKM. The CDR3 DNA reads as TGTGCCAGCAGTTCCTCCAGAAATCAGCCCCAGCATTTT. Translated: CASSSSRNQPQHF.

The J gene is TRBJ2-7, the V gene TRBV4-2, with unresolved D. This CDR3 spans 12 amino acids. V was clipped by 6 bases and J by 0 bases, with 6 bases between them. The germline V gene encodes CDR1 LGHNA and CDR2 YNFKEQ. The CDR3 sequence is CASRGLSYEQYF. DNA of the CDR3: TGTGCCAGCAGAGGCCTCTCCTACGAGCAGTACTTC.